These 30 T cell receptor beta chains were all obtained from the same sample, sequenced in a study of blood T cell repertoires in COVID-19. Sequencing was performed with immunoSEQ multiplex PCR; in TCRdb, only in-frame clones are kept and a portion is missing. The top ten hold 7.2% of the sample, which has more than 200,000 clones, around 87% seen once. Sequenced: PBMCs or T cells enriched from blood (not recorded which). Receptors were obtained from a man younger than 45 in a cohort exposed to, infected with or recovered from COVID-19 (not recorded which).

The gene calls are TRBV10-3 and TRBJ2-3; 11 bases are a match to TRBD1. Germline values: CDR1 ENHRY, CDR2 SYGVKD. Trimming cost V 6 bases and J 5 bases; bases outside gene matches: 7. The CDR3 runs 15 residues. CDR3 amino acids: CAIREPGQGGDTQYF. The CDR3 nucleotides read TGTGCCATCAGGGAACCGGGACAGGGGGGAGATACGCAGTATTTT.

V is TRBV5-1 and J is TRBJ2-3; a weak D match, TRBD2 (5 bases). With 0 bases removed from V and 6 bases from J, the gap between germline ends came to 14 bases. From germline, CDR1 is SGHRS and CDR2 YFSETQ. This CDR3 contains 15 residues. The CDR3: CASSLGSAGVDTQYF. CDR3 coding DNA: TGCGCCAGCAGCTTGGGTAGCGCTGGGGTGGATACGCAGTATTTT.

The rearrangement uses TRBV7-3 and TRBJ2-1; 12 bases are a match to TRBD2. Germline V gives CDR1 SGHTA, CDR2 FQGTGA. J was trimmed by 6 bases and V by 5 bases; bases with no gene match: 8. The CDR3 spans 16 residues. CDR3 in DNA: TGTGCCAGCAGCCCTGCGGGACTAGCGGGCTCCAATGAGCAGTTCTTC. The encoded protein is CASSPAGLAGSNEQFF.

The rearrangement joins TRBV29-1 to TRBJ2-4; the match to TRBD1 covers 9 bases. The V segment lost 8 bases and the J segment 5 bases; nucleotides outside the gene matches: 4. Per germline, CDR1 SQVTM and CDR2 ANQGSEA. The CDR3 consists of 12 residues. CDR3 amino acids: CSSRTGENIQYF. The CDR3, as DNA: TGCAGCTCCCGGACAGGGGAAAACATTCAGTACTTC.

V and J are TRBV5-6 and TRBJ1-1, with 7 nucleotides matching TRBD1. In germline, CDR1 is SGHDT, CDR2 YYEEEE. This CDR3 comprises 11 residues. V lost 4 bases, J lost 9 bases, and 3 bases stayed unmatched. The CDR3 protein is CASSQGVQAFF. For the CDR3, the DNA is TGTGCCAGCAGCCAGGGGGTTCAAGCTTTCTTT.

The J gene is TRBJ2-7, the V gene TRBV7-8, with 14 bases aligning to TRBD2. V gave up 4 bases and J gave up 2 bases; unmatched junction bases: 1. This CDR3 has 15 residues. Germline V CDR1 and CDR2: SGHVS, FQNEAQ. In DNA form, the CDR3 reads TGTGCCAGCAGCTCGGGACTAGCGGGGGCCTACGAGCAGTACTTC. This gives the protein CASSSGLAGAYEQYF.

The chain joins TRBV29-1 to TRBJ2-5, with D possibly TRBD1 on 5 matching bases. The CDR3 has 14 amino acids. The V end was cut by 4 bases, the J end by 4 bases, with 16 bases between. Germline V CDR1 and CDR2: SQVTM, ANQGSEA. The CDR3 region is CSVGAQGAAETQYF. The CDR3 bases are TGCAGCGTTGGGGCTCAGGGTGCAGCAGAGACCCAGTACTTC. Together with reference TRBV29-1 and TRBJ2-5, the CDR3 gives the full variable domain: SAVISQKPSRDICQRGTSLTIQCQVDSQVTMMFWYRQQPGQSLTLIATANQGSEATYESGFVIDKFPISRPNLTFSTLTVSNMSPEDSSIYLCSVGAQGAAETQYFGPGTRLLVL.

The gene calls are TRBV20-1 and TRBJ2-1; weak D call: TRBD2 (6 bases). Germline lookup yields CDR1 DFQATT and CDR2 SNEGSKA (reference sequence). This CDR3 has 16 amino acids. The ends were cut back, 3 bases at V and 8 bases at J, with 23 bases in the middle. The CDR3 coding sequence is TGCAGTGCTAGTACTCCGGGACTCGAACGAAGAGATGAGCAGTTCTTC. Amino acid sequence: CSASTPGLERRDEQFF.

The chain links TRBV5-1 to TRBJ2-7, with 10 bases matching TRBD2. The germline V gene has CDR1 SGHRS and CDR2 YFSETQ. The CDR3 sequence is 17 residues long. V lost 2 bases to trimming and J lost 5 bases; unmatched junction nucleotides: 13. CDR3 protein: CASSLSGLAGAYDEQYF. CDR3 bases: TGCGCCAGCAGCTTAAGTGGGCTAGCGGGAGCTTATGACGAGCAGTACTTC.

V usage is TRBV3-1 (or the pseudogene TRBV3-2) and J usage is TRBJ2-6; no clear D gene. V lost 3 bases and J 0 bases, leaving 3 bases between the germline ends. Germline assignment: CDR1 LGHDT and CDR2 YNNKEL (reference sequence). This CDR3 is 14 amino acids long. The CDR3 coding sequence is TGTGCCAGCAGCCACAACTCTGGGGCCAACGTCCTGACTTTC. This encodes CASSHNSGANVLTF.

The chain links TRBV27 to TRBJ2-7; D is undetermined. This CDR3 has 16 amino acids. V lost 4 bases and J 3 bases, leaving 19 bases between the germline ends. Germline-derived CDR1 and CDR2 are MNHEY and SMNVEV (reference sequence). The CDR3 sequence is CASSSLPLGDVYEQYF. The CDR3 DNA reads TGTGCCAGCAGTTCCTTACCCCTCGGAGACGTCTACGAGCAGTACTTC.

V is TRBV4-3 and J is TRBJ2-1, with 10 bases aligning to TRBD2. Germline-derived CDR1 and CDR2 are LGHNA and YSLEER. V lost 6 bases, J lost 5 bases, and 7 bases stayed unmatched. The CDR3 is 15 residues long. The CDR3 coding sequence is TGCGCCAGCAGTTTTCTAGCGGGAGTCAACAATGAGCAGTTCTTC. This codes for CASSFLAGVNNEQFF.

On this clone: Additional DNA sequences in this sample encode the identical CDR3. CDR3 sequence (DNA): TGTGCCAGCAGCTTAGGGGGACAGGGGGCGAGGAATGAGCAGTTCTTC. It is translated as CASSLGGQGARNEQFF. The genes are TRBV11-3 and TRBJ2-1; TRBD1 aligns across 12 bases. CDR3 size: 16 residues. CDR1 is SGHNT, CDR2 YENEEA, per germline. V shed 1 base and J 7 bases; nucleotides not matched to a gene: 5.

The chain carries TRBV18 and TRBJ2-4, with D perhaps matching TRBD1 (5 bases). Germline V gene lookup returns CDR1 KGHSH and CDR2 LQKENI. The CDR3 consists of 13 residues. Trimming removed 2 bases from V and 8 bases from J, with 10 bases in between. This chain's CDR3 is CASSPDSHDIQYF. In DNA, the CDR3 is TGTGCCAGCTCACCAGACAGCCATGACATTCAGTACTTC.

The chain employs TRBV7-8 and TRBJ2-7; possibly TRBD2 for D (6 bases). Germline CDR1 reads SGHVS; CDR2 reads FQNEAQ. CDR3 length: 15 residues. The ends were cut back, 4 bases at V and 4 bases at J, with 17 bases in the middle. The CDR3 sequence is CASSYGRGTPYEQYF. The CDR3 nucleotides read TGTGCCAGCAGCTACGGCCGAGGGACTCCTTACGAGCAGTACTTC.

This CDR3 reads CASTSTGLASYEQYF. The CDR3 coding sequence is TGTGCCAGCACCTCCACAGGACTAGCGTCCTACGAGCAGTACTTC. The V call is TRBV6-1, the J call TRBJ2-7, with 9 bases identical to TRBD2. The CDR3 has 15 residues. Germline CDR1 reads MNHNS; CDR2 reads SASEGT. V trimming: 7 bases; J trimming: 1 base; junction bases outside the gene matches: 8.

V is TRBV28 and J is TRBJ2-1; D is possibly TRBD2 (6 bases). Germline V lookup: CDR1 MDHEN, CDR2 SYDVKM. V lost 2 bases and J 4 bases, leaving 12 bases between the germline ends. This CDR3 spans 15 amino acids. Written as DNA, the CDR3 is TGTGCCAGCAGTTTAGGGGGAGGTAGATACAATGAGCAGTTCTTC. Protein product: CASSLGGGRYNEQFF.

This clone appeared once. The chain combines TRBV4-1 with TRBJ2-1, with 12 bases identical to TRBD2. The V segment lost 0 bases and the J segment 3 bases; nucleotides outside the gene matches: 15. The CDR3 covers 21 residues. Germline CDR1 and CDR2: MGHRA and YSYEKL. CDR3 protein: CASSQEGPTSGSPILYNEQFF. For the CDR3, the DNA is TGCGCCAGCAGCCAAGAGGGTCCGACTAGCGGGAGTCCCATACTCTACAATGAGCAGTTCTTC.

V is TRBV5-1 and J is TRBJ2-7; 10 bases map to TRBD2. Per germline, CDR1 SGHRS and CDR2 YFSETQ. The CDR3 loop spans 17 amino acids. V lost 0 bases, J lost 0 bases, and 6 bases stayed unmatched. The CDR3: CASSLVPSGSSSYEQYF. The CDR3 DNA follows: TGCGCCAGCAGCTTGGTGCCTAGCGGGAGTAGCTCCTACGAGCAGTACTTC.

The V and J genes are TRBV7-9 and TRBJ2-1; TRBD2 matches 7 bases. CDR3 length: 14 residues. Germline-derived CDR1 and CDR2 are SEHNR and FQNEAQ (reference sequence). V lost 4 bases, J lost 15 bases, and 15 bases stayed unmatched. The CDR3 DNA reads as TGTGCCAGCAGCTCCTTCTCGTTGGGACTAAATCCGTTCTTC. It yields the protein CASSSFSLGLNPFF.

The chain uses TRBV5-4 and TRBJ1-3; a possible D gene is TRBD1 (5 bases). Germline assignment: CDR1 SGHNT and CDR2 YYREEE (reference sequence). The length of the CDR3 is 17 residues. The V and J ends lost 3 bases and 0 bases respectively, with 16 bases between them. As DNA, the CDR3 is TGTGCCAGCAGCTCATTTTTCGGACAAAGCTCTGGAAACACCATATATTTT. It translates to CASSSFFGQSSGNTIYF.

The chain couples TRBV5-1 to TRBJ1-4; D is ambiguous. Per germline, CDR1 SGHRS and CDR2 YFSETQ. Trimming cost V 4 bases and J 7 bases, with 14 bases left between them. CDR3 length: 14 amino acids. The CDR3 here is CASSPGLPTEKLFF. The CDR3 DNA reads as TGCGCCAGCAGCCCGGGGTTGCCTACTGAAAAACTGTTTTTT.

The J gene is TRBJ2-1, the V gene TRBV14; D unresolved. This CDR3 has 15 amino acids. Trimming took 4 bases from V and 4 from J, leaving 14 bases between them. The germline V gene has CDR1 SGHDN and CDR2 FVKESK. The CDR3 DNA is TGTGCCAGCAGCCTAGACCAGGTTCGGTACAATGAGCAGTTCTTC. It translates to CASSLDQVRYNEQFF. Filled out from reference TRBV14 and TRBJ2-1, the complete variable domain reads EAGVTQFPSHSVIEKGQTVTLRCDPISGHDNLYWYRRVMGKEIKFLLHFVKESKQDESGMPNNRFLAERTGGTYSTLKVQPAELEDSGVYFCASSLDQVRYNEQFFGPGTRLTVL.

In DNA, the CDR3 is TGCAGCGTTGATGGGTCTAGCGGGAGTTCAGATACGCAGTATTTT. Translated: CSVDGSSGSSDTQYF. J is TRBJ2-3 and V is TRBV29-1; TRBD2 matches 10 bases. V shed 3 bases and J 4 bases; nucleotides not matched to a gene: 7. CDR3 length: 15 residues. CDR1 SQVTM and CDR2 ANQGSEA come from the germline V gene.

This chain connects TRBV5-1 to TRBJ2-5; 9 nucleotides align to TRBD1. V was clipped by 8 bases and J by 5 bases; unmatched bases: 13. Germline CDR1 and CDR2: SGHRS and YFSETQ. The CDR3 has 15 residues. CDR3 loop: CASARSRTGAETQYF. CDR3 sequence (DNA): TGCGCCAGTGCGAGGTCCCGGACAGGGGCGGAGACCCAGTACTTC. The variable domain in full, completed from reference TRBV5-1 and TRBJ2-5, reads KAGVTQTPRYLIKTRGQQVTLSCSPISGHRSVSWYQQTPGQGLQFLFEYFSETQRNKGNFPGRFSGRQFSNSRSEMNVSTLELGDSALYLCASARSRTGAETQYFGPGTRLLVL.

The chain carries TRBV9 and TRBJ2-1, with D possibly matching TRBD2 (6 bases). Germline CDR1 reads SGDLS; CDR2 reads YYNGEE. V dropped 0 bases and J dropped 3 bases, with 10 bases sitting between them. The CDR3 covers 15 residues. CDR3 sequence: CASSVDGGGYNEQFF. The CDR3 nucleotides are TGTGCCAGCAGCGTAGACGGGGGAGGCTACAATGAGCAGTTCTTC.

This chain links TRBV7-9 with TRBJ2-7; D perhaps matches TRBD2 (5 bases). Germline loops: CDR1 SEHNR, CDR2 FQNEAQ (reference sequence). Trimming removed 6 bases at V and 3 bases at J, with 18 bases between. The CDR3 has 15 residues. The CDR3 sequence is CASRPRERLLYEQYF. Here the CDR3 DNA reads TGTGCCAGCAGGCCCCGCGAGCGGTTACTCTACGAGCAGTACTTC.

The CDR3 loop reads CASSSGLAGGRESTDTQYF. CDR3 nucleotides: TGCGCCAGCAGCTCAGGACTAGCGGGAGGGCGGGAGAGCACAGATACGCAGTATTTT. The chain recombines TRBV5-1 with TRBJ2-3; the match to TRBD2 covers 15 bases. The ends lost 3 bases at V and 0 bases at J; junction bases unmatched: 8. Germline V CDR1 and CDR2: SGHRS, YFSETQ. The CDR3 is 19 residues long.

The chain has TRBV25-1 and TRBJ2-7, with D tentatively TRBD2 (6 bases). The CDR3 has 18 amino acids. The V end lost 2 bases, the J end lost 0 bases, and 20 bases lay between the germline ends. The germline CDR1 and CDR2 sequences are MGHDK and SYGVNS. The CDR3 sequence is CASSEDGSAPRGSYEQYF. The DNA for the CDR3 is TGTGCCAGCAGTGAAGACGGGAGTGCGCCCCGAGGCTCCTACGAGCAGTACTTC.

The chain links TRBV9 to TRBJ1-6; maybe TRBD1 (5 bases). Trimming pared 4 bases from V and 12 bases from J, leaving 14 bases between. Germline CDR1 reads SGDLS; CDR2 reads YYNGEE. The CDR3 is 13 amino acids. The CDR3 DNA reads TGTGCCAGCAGCCAGCCTCCAGGGAAACCCCTCCACTTT. Residues: CASSQPPGKPLHF.